The rows below give T cell receptor beta chains drawn from one sample of a study of naive and memory T cell subsets. MiXCR was run by TCRdb on the UMI-ligation and nested PCR reads, yielding one entry per CDR3 protein. Here the sample spans more than 95,000 distinct CDR3 sequences, about 14% being singletons. Sequencing input: naive CD8+ T cells from blood. The receptors derive from a human donor in good health. The CDR3 runs from the conserved cysteine through the conserved F or W. D genes are given only for firm matches. The size field is filled for only some rows; it gives once, few, many or a size class.

J	V	D	size	DNA	CDR3
TRBJ2-5	TRBV12-3/TRBV12-4	-	many	TGTGCCAGCAGTTTTATAGAGACCCAGTACTTC	CASSFIETQYF
TRBJ1-6	TRBV30	-	many	TGTGCCTGGAGCCATAATTCACCCCTCCACTTT	CAWSHNSPLHF
TRBJ2-1	TRBV11-1	TRBD1	-	TGTGCCAGCCATGGGACAGGGATAGGGAATGAGCAGTTCTTC	CASHGTGIGNEQFF
TRBJ1-2	TRBV20-1	-	few	TGCAGTGCGGTTTTCACAGAGAACTATGGCTACACCTTC	CSAVFTENYGYTF
TRBJ1-2	TRBV7-9	-	few	TGTGCCAGCAGCTTAGTTTCATCAACAATCTATGGCTACACCTTC	CASSLVSSTIYGYTF
TRBJ2-7	TRBV14	-	few	TGTGCCAGCAGCCAAGTCTGGGGGTCGTACAACGAGCAGTACTTC	CASSQVWGSYNEQYF
TRBJ1-2	TRBV19	-	-	TGTGCCAGTAGTATCTCCGGTAACTATGGCTACACCTTC	CASSISGNYGYTF
TRBJ2-1	TRBV29-1	TRBD1	-	TGCAGCGTTGCCGGGACAGGGGCTGACAATGAGCAGTTCTTC	CSVAGTGADNEQFF
TRBJ2-3	TRBV11-2	-	-	TGTGCCAGCAGCTCCAAACCCGGAGATACGCAGTATTTT	CASSSKPGDTQYF
TRBJ1-2	TRBV5-5	-	once	TGTGCCAGCAGCTTAGGGGGACCTAACTATGGCTACACCTTC	CASSLGGPNYGYTF
TRBJ2-7	TRBV28	-	once	TGTGCCAGCAGTCAGGACTACCACGTGGGCGAGCAGTACTTC	CASSQDYHVGEQYF
TRBJ2-3	TRBV4-3	-	-	TGCGCCAGCAGCCAAGCGACAAGCACAGATACGCAGTATTTT	CASSQATSTDTQYF
TRBJ2-7	TRBV13	-	-	TGTGCCAGCAGCTTAGGCCTGCTAGCTAACTACGAGCAGTACTTC	CASSLGLLANYEQYF
TRBJ2-1	TRBV25-1	-	few	TGTGCCAGCAGTGGGGCCATTTACAGGGCCTCTTACAATGAGCAGTTCTTC	CASSGAIYRASYNEQFF
TRBJ2-3	TRBV29-1	TRBD2	-	TGCAGCATCACTAGCGGGGGCCCCACAGATACGCAGTATTTT	CSITSGGPTDTQYF
TRBJ2-1	TRBV5-6	TRBD2	-	TGTGCCAGCAGCTTGTCGGGGGGGCCGAATGAGCAGTTCTTC	CASSLSGGPNEQFF
TRBJ1-1	TRBV11-3	-	-	TGTGCCAGCAGCTTAGAGATCGGACAAGGAGCTTTCTTT	CASSLEIGQGAFF
TRBJ2-7	TRBV4-2	TRBD2	few	TGTGCCAGCAGCCCAAGGGGCCCGGGACTAGAGTTGTACGAGCAGTACTTC	CASSPRGPGLELYEQYF
TRBJ2-1	TRBV28	-	few	TGTGCCAGCAGGCATGACAATGAGCAGTTCTTC	CASRHDNEQFF
TRBJ2-2	TRBV7-9	TRBD2	-	TGTGCCAGCAGCTTTTCTGTAGCGGGAGTCGGCGGGGAGCTGTTTTTT	CASSFSVAGVGGELFF
TRBJ2-3	TRBV11-1	-	many	TGTGCCAGCAGCTTGTTCCGGGATACGCAGTATTTT	CASSLFRDTQYF
TRBJ1-3	TRBV30	-	-	TGTGCCTGGGACCTTGGAAACACCATATATTTT	CAWDLGNTIYF
TRBJ2-4	TRBV12-3/TRBV12-4	-	-	TGTGCCAGCAGTGGAGGCCTAAACATTCAGTACTTC	CASSGGLNIQYF
TRBJ2-7	TRBV24-1	-	-	TGTGCCACCAGTGATTCCTTCGGGGGCGAGCAGTACTTC	CATSDSFGGEQYF
TRBJ2-1	TRBV3-1	-	-	TGTGCCAGCAGCCAAGATCTTTACAATGAGCAGTTCTTC	CASSQDLYNEQFF
TRBJ2-3	TRBV5-1	-	many	TGCGCCAGCAGCTTGGGCGGTCGCCAGTATTTT	CASSLGGRQYF
TRBJ1-1	TRBV6-2/TRBV6-3	-	-	TGTGCCAGCAGTTACGGACAGATCCTTAACACTGAAGCTTTCTTT	CASSYGQILNTEAFF
TRBJ2-1	TRBV27	-	-	TGTGCCAGCAGTTTCATCCGGACAGACCACAATGAGCAGTTCTTC	CASSFIRTDHNEQFF
TRBJ2-5	TRBV3-1	-	few	TGTGCCAGCGGGGGGACCCCGCAAGAGACCCAGTACTTC	CASGGTPQETQYF
TRBJ2-7	TRBV4-3	-	few	TGCGCCAGCAGCCAAGATCGGGTCGGGGCCTACGAGCAGTACTTC	CASSQDRVGAYEQYF
TRBJ2-3	TRBV13	-	few	TGTGCCAGCAGTCCGGCCGGGCTAGGACGGGATACGCAGTATTTT	CASSPAGLGRDTQYF
TRBJ2-1	TRBV24-1	-	few	TGTGCCACCCGGTTGGGCAATGAGCAGTTCTTC	CATRLGNEQFF
TRBJ2-3	TRBV12-3/TRBV12-4	TRBD1	few	TGTGCCAGCACCCCGGACAGGGTCACAGATACGCAGTATTTT	CASTPDRVTDTQYF
TRBJ2-3	TRBV28	TRBD2	many	TGTGCCAGCAGTTATCTAGCGGGGGACACAGATACGCAGTATTTT	CASSYLAGDTDTQYF
TRBJ2-7	TRBV9	TRBD1	few	TGTGCCAGCAGCGCAACAGGGGGCGGCGAGCAGTACTTC	CASSATGGGEQYF
TRBJ2-7	TRBV29-1	-	-	TGCAGCGTTGATGGATCGGACAAGAACTACGAGCAGTACTTC	CSVDGSDKNYEQYF
TRBJ1-1	TRBV6-6	-	-	TGTGCCGGAGGGAAGGGGAACACTGAAGCTTTCTTT	CAGGKGNTEAFF
TRBJ2-1	TRBV19	TRBD1	few	TGTGCCAGTAGTATCGGACAGGGGGCGCCCAATGAGCAGTTCTTC	CASSIGQGAPNEQFF
TRBJ2-1	TRBV28	-	few	TGTGCCAGCAGTTTGGAGGGGGAGCAGTTCTTC	CASSLEGEQFF
TRBJ2-1	TRBV28	-	-	TGTGCCAGCAGTCCCCCTAGCAATGAGCAGTTCTTC	CASSPPSNEQFF
TRBJ2-7	TRBV9	-	many	TGTGCCAGCAGCGTAGATGGGGGCTATCCCTACGAGCAGTACTTC	CASSVDGGYPYEQYF
TRBJ2-3	TRBV29-1	TRBD1	-	TGCAGCGTTGAGGGGACAGGGGAGGCAGATACGCAGTATTTT	CSVEGTGEADTQYF
TRBJ1-3	TRBV15	-	few	TGTGCCACCAGCTTACCTCCGGAGAAGCCTGGAAACACCATATATTTT	CATSLPPEKPGNTIYF
TRBJ2-7	TRBV14	-	few	TGTGCCAGCAGCCAAGGCTTCGGGCTAACCTACGAGCAGTACTTC	CASSQGFGLTYEQYF
TRBJ1-1	TRBV7-8	-	-	TGTGCCAGCAGCTTAGATGGGCGCGTGACGTCTTACACTGAAGCTTTCTTT	CASSLDGRVTSYTEAFF
TRBJ2-1	TRBV29-1	TRBD1	many	TGCAGCCCGCGGACAGGGGGTGAGCAGTTCTTC	CSPRTGGEQFF
TRBJ2-5	TRBV4-3	TRBD1	many	TGCGCCAGCAGCCTCGGACAGGGCCAACAAGAGACCCAGTACTTC	CASSLGQGQQETQYF